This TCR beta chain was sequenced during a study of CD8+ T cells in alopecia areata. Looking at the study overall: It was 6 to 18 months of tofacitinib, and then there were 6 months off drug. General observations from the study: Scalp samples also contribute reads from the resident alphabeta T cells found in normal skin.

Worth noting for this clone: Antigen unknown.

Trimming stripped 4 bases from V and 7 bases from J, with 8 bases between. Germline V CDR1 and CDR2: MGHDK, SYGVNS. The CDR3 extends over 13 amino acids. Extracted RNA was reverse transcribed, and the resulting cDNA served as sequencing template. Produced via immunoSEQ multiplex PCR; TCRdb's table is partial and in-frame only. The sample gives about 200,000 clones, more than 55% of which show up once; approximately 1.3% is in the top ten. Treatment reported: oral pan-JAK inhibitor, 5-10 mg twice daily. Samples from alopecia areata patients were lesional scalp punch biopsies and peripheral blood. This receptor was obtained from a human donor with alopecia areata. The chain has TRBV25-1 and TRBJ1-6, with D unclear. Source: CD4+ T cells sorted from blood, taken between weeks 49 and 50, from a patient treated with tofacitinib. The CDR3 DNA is TGTGCCAGCAGTGCACAGACAAATTCACCCCTCCACTTT. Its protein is CASSAQTNSPLHF.